Presented here are 8 T cell receptor beta chains from one specimen sequenced in a study of T cells after posttransplantation cyclophosphamide. Using immunoSEQ multiplex PCR, the repertoire was profiled, and TCRdb retains in-frame clones only, with some absent. The sample lists several thousand clones, approximately 67% occurring once. Sample: memory CD8+ T cells sorted from blood. All receptors come from a man aged 25 to 40 in good health and a related stem cell transplant donor.

This clone was found a few times. This sequence joins TRBV4-3 and TRBJ2-3; TRBD2 aligns across 7 bases. The J segment lost 4 bases and the V segment lost 1 base, leaving 2 bases of the junction unmatched. The germline CDR1 and CDR2 sequences are LGHNA and YSLEER. This CDR3 region has 14 residues. In DNA, the CDR3 is TGCGCCAGCAGCCAAGTCAGCGGGGCAGATACGCAGTATTTT. Amino acids: CASSQVSGADTQYF.

The chain combines TRBV4-1 with TRBJ2-7; no clear D. Deletions cut 0 bases from V and 3 bases from J, with 9 bases between. The CDR3 loop spans 14 amino acids. CDR1 is MGHRA, CDR2 YSYEKL, per germline. CDR3 amino acids: CASSQDLLFYEQYF. CDR3 DNA: TGCGCCAGCAGCCAAGATCTCCTCTTCTACGAGCAGTACTTC.

The V gene is TRBV6-4, the J gene TRBJ2-3, with D maybe TRBD2 (5 bases). V gave up 0 bases and J gave up 1 base, with 8 bases separating them. This CDR3 region has 15 residues. CDR1 and CDR2 from the germline V gene are MRHNA and SNTAGT. The DNA for the CDR3 is TGTGCCAGCAGTGACTCTGTCGGGGGCACAGATACGCAGTATTTT. The encoded protein is CASSDSVGGTDTQYF.

The V and J genes are TRBV28 and TRBJ1-5, with TRBD1 matching over 11 bases. The CDR3 runs 14 residues. V shed 8 bases, J shed 7 bases, and the junction held 7 bases outside the gene matches. Germline lookup yields CDR1 MDHEN and CDR2 SYDVKM. This CDR3 reads CASQSGQGAQPQHF. CDR3 DNA sequence: TGTGCCAGCCAGTCCGGACAGGGGGCACAGCCCCAGCATTTT.

This clone was detected only once. J is TRBJ1-3 and V is TRBV28; 10 bases agree with TRBD1. The germline V gene has CDR1 MDHEN and CDR2 SYDVKM. The V gene end was trimmed by 4 bases and the J gene end by 3 bases; junction bases not matched to a gene: 9. CDR3 length: 17 amino acids. CDR3 in DNA: TGTGCCAGCAGTTCCCGGTCGGGACAGGGGTTTGGAAACACCATATATTTT. Its protein product is CASSSRSGQGFGNTIYF.

CDR3 sequence: CASSFHGANYGYTF. The CDR3 DNA sequence: TGCGCCAGCAGCTTTCACGGAGCTAACTATGGCTACACCTTC. The V gene is TRBV5-1, the J gene TRBJ1-2; D gene unclear. The CDR3 spans 14 residues. V was shortened by 2 bases and J by 0 bases, with 8 bases between the two germline ends. Per germline, CDR1 SGHRS and CDR2 YFSETQ. The full variable domain, in which reference TRBV5-1 and TRBJ1-2 provide the parts outside the CDR3, is KAGVTQTPRYLIKTRGQQVTLSCSPISGHRSVSWYQQTPGQGLQFLFEYFSETQRNKGNFPGRFSGRQFSNSRSEMNVSTLELGDSALYLCASSFHGANYGYTFGSGTRLTVV.

In its sample, this clone was seen a few times. The chain couples TRBV28 to TRBJ2-7, with TRBD1 matching 8 bases. This CDR3 contains 15 residues. Trimming cost V 5 bases and J 13 bases; bases outside gene matches: 19. CDR1 and CDR2 (germline): MDHEN, SYDVKM. The CDR3 DNA reads as TGTGCCAGCAGTCTTCTTGGGACAGGCCCCCTACGAGGATACTTC. This codes for CASSLLGTGPLRGYF.

V gene TRBV6-4 combines with J gene TRBJ2-3; TRBD2 aligns across 8 bases. The V segment lost 6 bases and the J segment 5 bases; nucleotides outside the gene matches: 10. From germline, CDR1 is MRHNA and CDR2 SNTAGT. This CDR3 spans 15 amino acids. The CDR3 DNA follows: TGTGCCAGCAGCCCGGACCGGGGGGGCCAAGATACGCAGTATTTT. Translating it yields CASSPDRGGQDTQYF.